This TCR beta chain derives from a study of blood T cell repertoires in COVID-19. Study at large: The origin of the acute and convalescent COVID-19 samples was the United States, Italy and Spain.

CDR3 length: 15 amino acids. Trimming cost V 5 bases and J 2 bases, with 13 bases left between them. Germline lookup yields CDR1 LNHDA and CDR2 SQIVND (reference sequence). The Seattle patients joined while their infection was active and were tracked longitudinally afterward. Original data processing: Estimates of nucleated cell counts were drawn from the amplification of reference gene primers. Assay used: immunoSEQ multiplex PCR; TCRdb lists only in-frame clones, some missing. V and J calls and clone size are as listed in that table; D and trimming were resolved from the DNA. The sample includes fewer than 450,000 clones, more than 75% of them seen just once.

The sequence was obtained from a woman between 45 and 65 years old with COVID-19, enrolled during active disease. The sample taken for sequencing was peripheral blood. The chain couples TRBV19 to TRBJ2-1; D is possibly TRBD2 (6 bases). The CDR3 region is CASSPRERAYNEQFF. The CDR3 bases are TGTGCCAGTAGTCCCCGGGAGAGAGCCTACAATGAGCAGTTCTTC.